This entry is about one T cell receptor (beta chain). This entry comes from a study of T cell changes during pregnancy in multiple sclerosis. The CDR3 totals 15 residues. V lost 2 bases to trimming and J lost 6 bases, with 13 bases between them. Germline values: CDR1 MNHNS, CDR2 SASEGT. TCRdb's copy holds only in-frame clones and misses some; the assay was immunoSEQ multiplex PCR. The table records about 57,000 clones, approximately 90% of them present only once. The specimen comprised peripheral blood, sampled after pregnancy. V usage is TRBV6-1 and J usage is TRBJ1-4; the D gene is possibly TRBD1 (5 bases). The sequence came from a female donor with multiple sclerosis, enrolled in a pregnancy study. The CDR3: CASSEPTELDEKLFF. Written as DNA, the CDR3 is TGTGCCAGCAGTGAACCGACAGAGCTAGATGAAAAACTGTTTTTT.